A selection of T cell receptor beta chains follows, all from one sample in a study of cytomegalovirus exposure and HLA in healthy donors. Here immunoSEQ multiplex PCR was the method, and the copy in TCRdb shows in-frame clones only, minus some. The repertoire holds just over 150,000 clones, with about 76% as singletons. Material for sequencing was PBMCs. The origin of the receptors is a female donor in good health and CMV-seronegative. The conserved cysteine and the conserved F or W are not part of the CDR3 here. The D gene is left open where the match is weak.

J gene	V gene	D gene	CDR3 protein
TRBJ2-7	TRBV27	NA	ASHRGATYEQY
TRBJ1-1	TRBV19	NA	ASSIRQVAF
TRBJ2-7	TRBV7-2	TRBD2	ASSDSGLTYEQY
TRBJ2-1	TRBV7-3	TRBD2	ASSFIAGGSNEQF
TRBJ2-7	TRBV2	NA	ASRNDRPSLYEQY
TRBJ2-5	TRBV5-4	NA	ASSLARQETQY
TRBJ1-1	TRBV6-5	NA	ASSYTRGNTEAF
TRBJ2-2	TRBV19	TRBD1	ASGATGGGGELF
TRBJ2-4	TRBV19	NA	ASSIQGAKNIQY
TRBJ2-2	TRBV18	NA	AEGANTGELF
TRBJ1-6	TRBV14	NA	ASSQDVGHLNSPLH
TRBJ1-1	TRBV7-6	NA	ASSLEQNTEAF
TRBJ2-3	TRBV2	TRBD1	ASSPGQGRTDTQY
TRBJ2-7	TRBV5-4	TRBD2	ASSWAGGAGVSEQY
TRBJ2-1	TRBV5-1	NA	ASSLDPGGEQF
TRBJ1-2	TRBV7-9	TRBD1	ASSLGQGQLDGYT
TRBJ2-5	TRBV19	TRBD1	ASSTGTGHRGETQY
TRBJ2-7	TRBV13	TRBD2	ASSLGGLAEGEQY
TRBJ2-5	TRBV10-1	NA	ASSVRQGGSETQY
TRBJ2-1	TRBV5-1	NA	ASSLYLGGEQF
TRBJ2-1	TRBV5-4	TRBD1	ASSLDRGDEQF
TRBJ1-1	TRBV10-3	TRBD1	AIKLTGATEAF
TRBJ2-2	TRBV10-3	TRBD1	AIRKIDRANTGELF
TRBJ2-6	TRBV7-3	TRBD1	ASSPLDRSSGANVLT
TRBJ2-3	TRBV9	TRBD2	ASSVFGLAGTDTQY
TRBJ2-5	TRBV7-2	TRBD1	ASSLGQRQETQY
TRBJ1-5	TRBV30	NA	AWTGFGQDSNQPQH
TRBJ2-5	TRBV7-9	TRBD2	ASSSSEREGPEQY
TRBJ2-7	TRBV18	NA	ASSQASVSEQY
TRBJ2-7	TRBV13	TRBD2	ASSSSGGSYEQY
TRBJ1-2	TRBV7-8	NA	ASSLAFGGRT
TRBJ1-3	TRBV30	TRBD1	AWGGRTGSGNTIY
TRBJ2-3	TRBV19	NA	ASSTSEGRDTQY